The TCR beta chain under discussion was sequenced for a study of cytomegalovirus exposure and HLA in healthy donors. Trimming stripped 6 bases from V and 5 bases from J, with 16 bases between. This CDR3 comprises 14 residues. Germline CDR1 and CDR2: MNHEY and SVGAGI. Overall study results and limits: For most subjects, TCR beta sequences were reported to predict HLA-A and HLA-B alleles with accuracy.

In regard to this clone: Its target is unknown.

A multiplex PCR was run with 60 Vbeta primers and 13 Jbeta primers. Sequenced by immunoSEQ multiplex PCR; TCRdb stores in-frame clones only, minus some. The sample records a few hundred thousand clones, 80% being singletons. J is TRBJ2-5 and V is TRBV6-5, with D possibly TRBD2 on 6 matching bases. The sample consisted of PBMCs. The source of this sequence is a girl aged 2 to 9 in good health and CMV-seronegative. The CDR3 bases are TGTGCCAGCAGCCAAAGACTAGGAGGGGAGACCCAGTACTTC. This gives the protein CASSQRLGGETQYF.